A single sample is the source of the 11 T cell receptor beta chains below, sequenced in a study of blood T cell repertoires in COVID-19. Sequenced by immunoSEQ multiplex PCR; TCRdb stores in-frame clones only, minus some. The sample consists of more than 200,000 clones, 88% of them appearing once. The sample was peripheral blood. The receptors originated from a woman aged 25 to 39 with COVID-19, enrolled during active disease.

This clone has a single count. The chain links TRBV15 to TRBJ1-4; 12 nucleotides match TRBD1. The CDR3 length is 16 residues. J lost 8 bases, V lost 1 base, and 5 bases had no gene match. Germline V gene sequence: CDR1 LNHNV, CDR2 YYDKDF (reference sequence). CDR3 in amino acids: CATSRGRGTGGEKLFF. The CDR3 DNA reads as TGTGCCACCAGCAGAGGGAGAGGGACAGGGGGCGAAAAACTGTTTTTT.

The chain recombines TRBV19 with TRBJ1-5; TRBD1 is a possible D gene (5 bases). CDR3 length equals 15 residues. Trimming took off 7 bases at V and 2 bases at J, with 15 bases between the two ends. From germline, CDR1 is LNHDA and CDR2 SQIVND (reference sequence). CDR3 protein: CASTHGGSGNQPQHF. The CDR3 nucleotides read TGTGCCAGTACGCACGGGGGGTCGGGCAATCAGCCCCAGCATTTT.

This clone was seen only once. The junction departs from the called germline gene at one end, perhaps through a read error. This chain joins TRBV6-6 and TRBJ1-4; 8 nucleotides agree with TRBD1. CDR3 length equals 15 residues. Germline CDR1 and CDR2: MNHNY and SVGAGI (reference sequence). CDR3 loop: CASSVGQGGNEKLFF. DNA of the CDR3: TGTGCCAGCAGCGTCGGACAGGGCGGTAATGAGAAACTGTTTTTT.

The rearrangement joins TRBV6-5 to TRBJ2-7; TRBD1 aligns across 9 bases. The CDR3 runs 15 residues. Trimming cost V 4 bases and J 1 base; bases outside gene matches: 5. Germline V lookup: CDR1 MNHEY, CDR2 SVGAGI. This CDR3 reads CASSSRDRVSYEQYF. The CDR3, as DNA: TGTGCCAGCAGTTCCCGGGACAGGGTTTCCTACGAGCAGTACTTC.

The rearrangement uses TRBV5-4 and TRBJ2-3; tentative D call: TRBD2 (6 bases). V was clipped by 5 bases and J by 10 bases, with 14 bases between them. The CDR3 consists of 12 residues. Per the germline V gene, CDR1 is SGHNT and CDR2 is YYREEE (reference sequence). The CDR3 protein is CASRSAGLSQYF. The CDR3 nucleotides read TGTGCCAGCAGAAGTGCGGGACTTTCGCAGTATTTT.

The chain recombines TRBV6-2 or TRBV6-3 with TRBJ2-1, with 10 bases lining up with TRBD2. Germline loops: CDR1 MNHEY, CDR2 SVGEGT. This CDR3 has 17 amino acids. V dropped 2 bases and J dropped 0; count of bases not matched to a gene: 4. The CDR3 nucleotides read TGTGCCAGCAGTTACGGGACTAGCGCAAGCTCCTACAATGAGCAGTTCTTC. Its translation is CASSYGTSASSYNEQFF.

This clone appeared a single time. In DNA, the CDR3 is TGTGCCACCTCCGGGACAGGGGAAGAGACCCAGTACTTC. It translates to CATSGTGEETQYF. The gene calls are TRBV19 and TRBJ2-5; 10 nucleotides match TRBD1. The CDR3 contains 13 residues. CDR1 is LNHDA and CDR2 is SQIVND in the germline V gene (reference sequence). The ends lost 10 bases at V and 3 bases at J; junction bases unmatched: 5. Full variable domain (missing parts from reference TRBV19 and TRBJ2-5): DGGITQSPKYLFRKEGQNVTLSCEQNLNHDAMYWYRQDPGQGLRLIYYSQIVNDFQKGDIAEGYSVSREKKESFPLTVTSAQKNPTAFYLCATSGTGEETQYFGPGTRLLVL.

This chain connects TRBV3-1 (or the pseudogene TRBV3-2) to TRBJ1-6; 7 bases fit TRBD1. Trimming took 4 bases from V and 10 from J; bases not matched to a gene: 10. Germline values: CDR1 LGHDT, CDR2 YNNKEL (reference sequence). The CDR3 has 15 amino acids. The CDR3 DNA is TGTGCCAGCAGCCCGAAAGACAGGGCTGGCTCACCCCTCCACTTT. Its translation: CASSPKDRAGSPLHF.

The V and J genes are TRBV6-5 and TRBJ1-2, with D maybe TRBD1 (6 bases). This CDR3 has 14 amino acids. V lost 6 bases and J lost 4, with 15 bases in between. Germline V CDR1 and CDR2: MNHEY, SVGAGI. Here the CDR3 reads CASSRATGAYGYTF. Written as DNA, the CDR3 is TGTGCCAGCAGCCGAGCGACAGGAGCCTATGGCTACACCTTC.

This clone was recorded only once. The chain links TRBV4-3 to TRBJ1-2, with 8 bases identical to TRBD1. CDR1 is LGHNA and CDR2 is YSLEER in the germline V gene. V lost 0 bases, J lost 7 bases, and 13 bases stayed unmatched. The CDR3 runs 17 residues. This chain's CDR3 is CASSQDPQTGGMSGYTF. The CDR3 DNA is TGCGCCAGCAGCCAAGATCCCCAAACAGGGGGAATGTCTGGCTACACCTTC.

The CDR3 DNA reads TGTGCCAGCAGTCCGACCGGGACAGGGTTTTATACCTACGAGCAGTACGTC. Translated, it gives CASSPTGTGFYTYEQYV. This chain joins TRBV28 and TRBJ2-7; 9 nucleotides match TRBD1. Germline V gene lookup returns CDR1 MDHEN and CDR2 SYDVKM. J was trimmed by 2 bases and V by 5 bases; bases with no gene match: 13. The CDR3 is made up of 17 amino acids.